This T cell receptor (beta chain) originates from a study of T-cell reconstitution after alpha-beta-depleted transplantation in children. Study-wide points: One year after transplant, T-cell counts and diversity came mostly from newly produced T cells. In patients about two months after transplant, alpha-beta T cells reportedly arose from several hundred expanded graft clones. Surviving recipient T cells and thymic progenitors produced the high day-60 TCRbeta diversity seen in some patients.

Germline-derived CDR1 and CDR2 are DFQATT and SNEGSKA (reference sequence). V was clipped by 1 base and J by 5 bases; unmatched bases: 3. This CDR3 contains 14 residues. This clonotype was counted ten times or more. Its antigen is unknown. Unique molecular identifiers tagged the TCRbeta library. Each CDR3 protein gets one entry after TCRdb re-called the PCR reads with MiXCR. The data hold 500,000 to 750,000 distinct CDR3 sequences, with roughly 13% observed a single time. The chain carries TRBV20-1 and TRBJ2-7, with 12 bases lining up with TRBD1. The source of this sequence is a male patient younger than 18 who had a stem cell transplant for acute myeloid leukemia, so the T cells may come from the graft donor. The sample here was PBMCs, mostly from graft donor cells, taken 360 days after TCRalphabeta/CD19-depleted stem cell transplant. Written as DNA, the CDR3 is TGCAGTGCTAGAGTGGGACAGGGGGCGAACGAGCAGTACTTC. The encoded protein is CSARVGQGANEQYF.